This T cell receptor beta chain was identified in a study of cytomegalovirus exposure and HLA in healthy donors. The PCR used 60 Vbeta and 13 Jbeta primers. TCRdb's copy holds only in-frame clones and misses some; the assay was immunoSEQ multiplex PCR. The sample yields 100,000 to 150,000 clones, roughly 70% seen once. The CDR3 loop spans 13 amino acids. Germline values: CDR1 SGHTS, CDR2 YDEGEE. V lost 4 bases, J lost 4 bases, and 11 bases lay in between. Nominally healthy donors were sampled, though unrecorded immune exposures were likely. Overall study results and limits: Fewer N-insertions (relative to the approximately 670-donor mean) were reportedly seen in an Asian-associated ancestry cluster in a later analysis. The later analysis indicated that the majority of CMV-associated TCR beta chains appeared HLA-restricted. A later analysis appeared to link common viral pathogens to several of the most significant clusters.

Notes on this clone: Antigen specificity is unknown.

The specimen sequenced was PBMCs. The receptor was isolated from a man aged 30-40 years in good health and CMV-seronegative. J is TRBJ1-2 and V is TRBV5-8, with D hard to call. CDR3 DNA: TGTGCCAGCAGCCGCGAGGTCCGCTATGGCTACACCTTC. Residues: CASSREVRYGYTF.